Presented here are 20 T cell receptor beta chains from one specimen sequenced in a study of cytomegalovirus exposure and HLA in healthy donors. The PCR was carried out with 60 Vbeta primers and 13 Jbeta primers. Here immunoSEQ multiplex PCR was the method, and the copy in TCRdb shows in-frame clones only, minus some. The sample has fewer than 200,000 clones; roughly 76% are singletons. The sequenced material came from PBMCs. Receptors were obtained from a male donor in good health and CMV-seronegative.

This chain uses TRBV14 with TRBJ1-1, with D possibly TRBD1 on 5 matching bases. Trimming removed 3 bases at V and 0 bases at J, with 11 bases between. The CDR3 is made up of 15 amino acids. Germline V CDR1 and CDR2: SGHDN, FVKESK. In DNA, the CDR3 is TGTGCCAGCAGCCACGCTGGGGCATTGAACACTGAAGCTTTCTTT. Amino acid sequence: CASSHAGALNTEAFF.

The chain's CDR3 is CASKGGVDQPQHF. Written as DNA, the CDR3 is TGTGCCAGCAAGGGGGGGGTCGATCAGCCCCAGCATTTT. J is TRBJ1-5 and V is TRBV2; a possible D gene is TRBD1 (6 bases). Germline V gene data show CDR1 as SNHLY and CDR2 as FYNNEI. The CDR3 is 13 residues long. The V and J ends lost 7 bases and 5 bases respectively, with 12 bases between them.

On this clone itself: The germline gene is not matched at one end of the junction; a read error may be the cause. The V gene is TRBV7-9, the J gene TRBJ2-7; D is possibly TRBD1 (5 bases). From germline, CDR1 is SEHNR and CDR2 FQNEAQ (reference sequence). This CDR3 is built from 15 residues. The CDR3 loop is CSSSFNPQGSYEQYF. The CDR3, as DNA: TGTTCCAGCAGCTTTAATCCCCAGGGTTCCTACGAGCAGTACTTC.

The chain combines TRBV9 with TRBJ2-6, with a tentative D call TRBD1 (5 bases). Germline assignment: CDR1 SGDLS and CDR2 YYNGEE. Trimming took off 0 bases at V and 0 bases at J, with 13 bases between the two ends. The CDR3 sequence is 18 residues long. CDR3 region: CASSVEGAPHSGANVLTF. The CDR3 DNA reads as TGTGCCAGCAGCGTAGAAGGGGCCCCACACTCTGGGGCCAACGTCCTGACTTTC.

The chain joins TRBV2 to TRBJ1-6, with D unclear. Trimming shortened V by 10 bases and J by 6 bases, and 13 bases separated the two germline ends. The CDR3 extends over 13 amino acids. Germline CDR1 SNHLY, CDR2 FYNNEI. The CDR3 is CATKPMINSPLHF. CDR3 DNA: TGTGCCACCAAGCCCATGATTAATTCACCCCTCCACTTT.

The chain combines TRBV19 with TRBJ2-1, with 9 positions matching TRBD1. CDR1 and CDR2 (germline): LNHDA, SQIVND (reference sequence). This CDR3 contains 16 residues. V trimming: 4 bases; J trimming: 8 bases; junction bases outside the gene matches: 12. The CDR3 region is CASSTPGGQGLDEQFF. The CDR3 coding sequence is TGTGCCAGTAGTACCCCAGGGGGACAGGGACTCGATGAGCAGTTCTTC.

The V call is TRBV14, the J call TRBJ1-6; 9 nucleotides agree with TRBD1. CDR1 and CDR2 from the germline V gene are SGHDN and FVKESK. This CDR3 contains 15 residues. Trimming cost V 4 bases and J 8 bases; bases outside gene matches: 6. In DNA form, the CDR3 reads TGTGCCAGCAGCCTACAGGACAGGGGCTATTCACCCCTCCACTTT. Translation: CASSLQDRGYSPLHF.

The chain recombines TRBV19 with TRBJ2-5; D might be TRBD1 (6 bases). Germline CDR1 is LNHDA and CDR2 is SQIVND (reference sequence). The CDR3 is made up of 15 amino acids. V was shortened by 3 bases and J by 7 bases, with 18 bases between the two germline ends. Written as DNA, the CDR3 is TGTGCCAGTAGTATCGGGCGCACAGGGTTTACGACCCAGTACTTC. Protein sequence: CASSIGRTGFTTQYF. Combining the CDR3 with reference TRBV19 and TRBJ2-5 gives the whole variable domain DGGITQSPKYLFRKEGQNVTLSCEQNLNHDAMYWYRQDPGQGLRLIYYSQIVNDFQKGDIAEGYSVSREKKESFPLTVTSAQKNPTAFYLCASSIGRTGFTTQYFGPGTRLLVL.

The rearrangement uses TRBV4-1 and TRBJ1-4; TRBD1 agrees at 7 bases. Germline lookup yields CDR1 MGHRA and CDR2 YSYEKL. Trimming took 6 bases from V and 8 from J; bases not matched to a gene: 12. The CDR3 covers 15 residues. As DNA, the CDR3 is TGCGCCAGCAGGGGGCAAGGGGGCCTCAGGGAAAAACTGTTTTTT. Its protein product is CASRGQGGLREKLFF.

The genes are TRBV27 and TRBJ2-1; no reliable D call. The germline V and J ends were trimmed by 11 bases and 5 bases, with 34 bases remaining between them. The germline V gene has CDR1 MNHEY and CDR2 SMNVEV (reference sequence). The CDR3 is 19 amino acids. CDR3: CAHPWSQNRWHLIDNEQFF. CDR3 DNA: TGTGCCCATCCTTGGAGCCAGAATCGGTGGCACCTAATCGACAATGAGCAGTTCTTC.

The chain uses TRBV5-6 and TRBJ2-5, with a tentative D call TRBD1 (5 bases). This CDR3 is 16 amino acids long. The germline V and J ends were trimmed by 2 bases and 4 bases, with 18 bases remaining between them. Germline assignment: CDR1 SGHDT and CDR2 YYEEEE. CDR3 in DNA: TGTGCCAGCAGCTTTGGGGCGGTCACGAGCAGAGAGACCCAGTACTTC. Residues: CASSFGAVTSRETQYF.

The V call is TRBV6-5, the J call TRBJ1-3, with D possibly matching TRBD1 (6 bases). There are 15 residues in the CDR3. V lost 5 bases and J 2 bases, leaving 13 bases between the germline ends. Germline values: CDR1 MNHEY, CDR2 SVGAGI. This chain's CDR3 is CASSMGHNPGNTIYF. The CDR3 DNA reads TGTGCCAGCAGTATGGGACATAACCCTGGAAACACCATATATTTT.

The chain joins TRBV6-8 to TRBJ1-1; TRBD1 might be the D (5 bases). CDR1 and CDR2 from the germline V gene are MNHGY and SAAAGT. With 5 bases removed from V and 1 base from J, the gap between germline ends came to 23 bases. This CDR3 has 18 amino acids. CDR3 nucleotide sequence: TGTGCCAGCAGTCTCCCCGAACCCGGGGGATCGGAGAACACTGAAGCTTTCTTT. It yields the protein CASSLPEPGGSENTEAFF.

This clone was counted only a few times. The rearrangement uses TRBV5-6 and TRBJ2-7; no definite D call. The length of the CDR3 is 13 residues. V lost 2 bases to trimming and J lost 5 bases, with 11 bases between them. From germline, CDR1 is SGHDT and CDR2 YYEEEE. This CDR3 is CASSLSSFDEQYF. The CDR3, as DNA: TGTGCCAGCAGCTTATCCAGTTTCGACGAGCAGTACTTC.

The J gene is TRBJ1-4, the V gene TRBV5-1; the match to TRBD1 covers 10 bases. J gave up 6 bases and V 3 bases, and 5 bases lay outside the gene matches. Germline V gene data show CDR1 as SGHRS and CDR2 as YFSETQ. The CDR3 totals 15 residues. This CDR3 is CASSSLGTGDEKLFF. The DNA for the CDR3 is TGCGCCAGCAGCTCACTCGGGACAGGGGATGAAAAACTGTTTTTT.

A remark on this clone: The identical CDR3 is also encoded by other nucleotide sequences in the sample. The CDR3 region is CSVGRGQTDYGYTF. In DNA form, the CDR3 reads TGCAGCGTTGGGAGAGGCCAAACCGACTATGGCTACACCTTC. The chain combines TRBV29-1 with TRBJ1-2; D not resolved. The germline CDR1 and CDR2 sequences are SQVTM and ANQGSEA. V lost 4 bases, J lost 3 bases, and 15 bases lay in between. CDR3 length: 14 amino acids.

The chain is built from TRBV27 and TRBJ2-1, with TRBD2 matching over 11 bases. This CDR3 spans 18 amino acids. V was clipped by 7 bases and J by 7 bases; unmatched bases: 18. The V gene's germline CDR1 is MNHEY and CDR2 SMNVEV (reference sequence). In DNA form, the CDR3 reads TGTGCCAGCACACACCAGGGGGTAGCGGGGGGGCCGAGGAATGAGCAGTTCTTC. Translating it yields CASTHQGVAGGPRNEQFF.

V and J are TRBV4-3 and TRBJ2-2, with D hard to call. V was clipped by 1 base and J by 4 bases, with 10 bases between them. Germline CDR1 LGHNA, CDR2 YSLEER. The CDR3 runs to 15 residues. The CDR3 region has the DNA TGCGCCAGCAGCCAAGGTCGACTCATCACCGGGGAGCTGTTTTTT. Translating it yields CASSQGRLITGELFF.

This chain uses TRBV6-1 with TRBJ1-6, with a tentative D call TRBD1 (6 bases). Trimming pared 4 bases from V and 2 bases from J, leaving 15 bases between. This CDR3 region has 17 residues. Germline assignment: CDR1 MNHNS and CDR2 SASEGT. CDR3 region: CASSGPGGAAYNSPLHF. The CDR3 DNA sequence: TGTGCCAGCAGTGGCCCGGGGGGGGCCGCCTATAATTCACCCCTCCACTTT.

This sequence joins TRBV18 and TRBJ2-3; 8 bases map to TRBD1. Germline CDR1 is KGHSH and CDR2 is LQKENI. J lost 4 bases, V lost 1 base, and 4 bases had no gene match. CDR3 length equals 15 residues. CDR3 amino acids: CASSPLQGAADTQYF. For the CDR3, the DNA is TGTGCCAGCTCACCACTCCAGGGGGCGGCAGATACGCAGTATTTT. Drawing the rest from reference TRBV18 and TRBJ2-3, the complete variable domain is NAGVMQNPRHLVRRRGQEARLRCSPMKGHSHVYWYRQLPEEGLKFMVYLQKENIIDESGMPKERFSAEFPKEGPSILRIQQVVRGDSAAYFCASSPLQGAADTQYFGPGTRLTVL.